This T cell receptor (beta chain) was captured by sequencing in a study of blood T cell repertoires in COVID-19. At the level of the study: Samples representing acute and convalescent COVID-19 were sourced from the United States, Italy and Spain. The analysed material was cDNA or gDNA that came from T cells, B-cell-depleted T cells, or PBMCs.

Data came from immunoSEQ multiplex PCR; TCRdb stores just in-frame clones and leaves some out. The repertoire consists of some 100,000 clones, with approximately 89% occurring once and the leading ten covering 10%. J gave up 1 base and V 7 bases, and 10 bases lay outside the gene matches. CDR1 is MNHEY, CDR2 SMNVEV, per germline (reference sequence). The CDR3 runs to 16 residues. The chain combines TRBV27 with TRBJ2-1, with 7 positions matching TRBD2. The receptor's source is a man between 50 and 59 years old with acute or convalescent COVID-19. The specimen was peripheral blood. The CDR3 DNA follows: TGTGCCAGCACCTACGGGGCGGGAGTATCCTACAATGAGCAGTTCTTC. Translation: CASTYGAGVSYNEQFF.